This T cell receptor (beta chain) emerged from a study of blood T cell repertoires in COVID-19. Overall study: Acute and convalescent COVID-19 samples came from the United States, Italy and Spain.

This CDR3 is built from 12 residues. V lost 2 bases to trimming and J lost 6 bases, with 8 bases between them. The germline V gene has CDR1 SGHTA and CDR2 FQGNSA. Clones were read by immunoSEQ multiplex PCR, and TCRdb kept only the in-frame ones, dropping some. Among tens of thousands of clones listed, about four fifths were seen once. The source is a woman aged 55-70 years with acute or convalescent COVID-19. V gene TRBV7-2 combines with J gene TRBJ2-7; weak D call: TRBD1 (6 bases). The source material was peripheral blood. The CDR3: CASSLKGGEQYF. CDR3 nucleotides: TGTGCCAGCAGCTTAAAAGGGGGCGAGCAGTACTTC.